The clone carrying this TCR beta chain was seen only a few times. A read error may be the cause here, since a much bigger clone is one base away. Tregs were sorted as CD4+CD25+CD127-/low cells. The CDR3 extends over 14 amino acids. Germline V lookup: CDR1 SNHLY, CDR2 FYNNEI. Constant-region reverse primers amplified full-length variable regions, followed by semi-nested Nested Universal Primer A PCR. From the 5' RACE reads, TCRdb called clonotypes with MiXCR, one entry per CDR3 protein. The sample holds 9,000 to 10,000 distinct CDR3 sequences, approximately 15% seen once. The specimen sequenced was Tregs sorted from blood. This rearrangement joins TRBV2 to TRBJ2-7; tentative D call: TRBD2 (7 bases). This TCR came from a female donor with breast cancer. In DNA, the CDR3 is TGTGCCAGCAGTGATCAGAGGGGGGACTACGAGCGGTACTTC. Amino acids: CASSDQRGDYERYF.